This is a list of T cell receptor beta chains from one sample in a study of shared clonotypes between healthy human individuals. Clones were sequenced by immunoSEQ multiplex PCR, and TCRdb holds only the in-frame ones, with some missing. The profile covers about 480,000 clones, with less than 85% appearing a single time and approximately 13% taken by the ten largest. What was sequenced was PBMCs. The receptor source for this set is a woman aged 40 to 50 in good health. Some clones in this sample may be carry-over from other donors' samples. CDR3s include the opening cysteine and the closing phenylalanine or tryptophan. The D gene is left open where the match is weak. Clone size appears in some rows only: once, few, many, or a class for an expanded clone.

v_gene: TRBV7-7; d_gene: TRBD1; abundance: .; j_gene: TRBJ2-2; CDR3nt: TGTGCCAGCAGCAGCCGGGACAGGGGGGACACCGGGGAGCTGTTTTTT; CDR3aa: CASSSRDRGDTGELFF
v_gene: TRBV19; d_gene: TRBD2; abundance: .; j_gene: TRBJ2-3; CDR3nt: TGTGCCACCCAGGGAGGGGATACGCAGTATTTT; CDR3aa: CATQGGDTQYF
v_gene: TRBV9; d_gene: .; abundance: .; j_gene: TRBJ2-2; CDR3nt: TGTGCCAGCAGCGAACGCACAGGGAACACCGGGGAGCTGTTTTTT; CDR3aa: CASSERTGNTGELFF
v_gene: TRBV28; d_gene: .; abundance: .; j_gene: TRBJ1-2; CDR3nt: TGTGCCAGCAACCCGGAGGGCCGGCTAGTCTATGGCTACACCTTC; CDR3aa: CASNPEGRLVYGYTF
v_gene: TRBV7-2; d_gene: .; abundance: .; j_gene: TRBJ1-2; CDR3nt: TGTGCCAGCAGCCCGGCCGGGGAAACCTATGGCTACACCTTC; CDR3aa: CASSPAGETYGYTF
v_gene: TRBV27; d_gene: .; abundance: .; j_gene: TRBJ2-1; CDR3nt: TGTGCCAGCAGTTCACACTTGGGGGTCTACAATGAGCAGTTCTTC; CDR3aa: CASSSHLGVYNEQFF
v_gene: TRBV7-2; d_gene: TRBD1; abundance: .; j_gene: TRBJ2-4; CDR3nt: TGTGCCAGCAGTCGGACAGGGGCTGGCATTCAGTACTTC; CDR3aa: CASSRTGAGIQYF
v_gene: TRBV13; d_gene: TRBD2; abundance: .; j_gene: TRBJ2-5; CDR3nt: TGTGCCAGCAGCTTGCAGGGAGGGCCCCAAGAGACCCAGTACTTC; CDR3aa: CASSLQGGPQETQYF
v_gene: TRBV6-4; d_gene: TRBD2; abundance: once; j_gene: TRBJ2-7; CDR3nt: TGTGCCAGCAGAGCGGGAGGCCGCGAGCAGTACTTC; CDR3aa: CASRAGGREQYF
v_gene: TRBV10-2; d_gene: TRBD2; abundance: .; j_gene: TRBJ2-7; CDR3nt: TGCGCCAGCATGGAAGCGGGAGGTGGGTACGAGCAGTACTTC; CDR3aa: CASMEAGGGYEQYF
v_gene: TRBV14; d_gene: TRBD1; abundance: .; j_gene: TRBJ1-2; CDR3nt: TGTGCCAGCAGCCAAGCGCAGGGGGCGTGGGGCTACACCTTC; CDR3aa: CASSQAQGAWGYTF
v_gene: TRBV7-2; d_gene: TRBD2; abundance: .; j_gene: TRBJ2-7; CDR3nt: TGTGCCAGCAGCTTAGCATTAGCGGGGTCCTACGAGCAGTACTTC; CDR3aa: CASSLALAGSYEQYF
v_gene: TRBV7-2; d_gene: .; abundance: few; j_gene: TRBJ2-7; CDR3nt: TGTGCCAGCAGCTTTTCGTTTATAACCTACGAGCAGTACTTC; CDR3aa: CASSFSFITYEQYF
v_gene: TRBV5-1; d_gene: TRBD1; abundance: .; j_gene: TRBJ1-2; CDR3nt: TGCGCCAGCAGCCTAGGGGACAGGGGAGACTATGGCTACACCTTC; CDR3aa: CASSLGDRGDYGYTF
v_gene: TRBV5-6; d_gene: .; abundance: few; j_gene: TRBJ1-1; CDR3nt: TGTGCCAGCAGCTTGGGAAAAGGTTCCAAGGGGTACACTGAAGCTTTCTTT; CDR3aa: CASSLGKGSKGYTEAFF
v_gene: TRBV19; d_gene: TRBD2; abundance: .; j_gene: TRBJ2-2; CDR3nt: TGTGCCAGTAGTAGCTTGCTGGGAGGGCGCACCGGGGAGCTGTTTTTT; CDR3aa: CASSSLLGGRTGELFF
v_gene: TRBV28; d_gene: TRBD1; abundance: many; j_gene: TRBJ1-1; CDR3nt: TGTGCCAGCAGTAAGGGACAGTCTGAAGCTTTCTTT; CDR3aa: CASSKGQSEAFF
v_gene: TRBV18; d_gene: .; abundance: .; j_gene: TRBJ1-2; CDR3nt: TGTGCCAGCTCACCAATAGTAGGGGAATTCTACACCTTC; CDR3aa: CASSPIVGEFYTF
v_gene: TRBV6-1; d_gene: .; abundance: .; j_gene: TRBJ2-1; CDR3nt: TGTGCCAGCAGTACTTCCCCCCCCAATGAGCAGTTCTTC; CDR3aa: CASSTSPPNEQFF
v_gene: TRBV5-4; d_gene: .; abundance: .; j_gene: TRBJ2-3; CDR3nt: TGTGCCAGCAGCCTGAAGAGCGGGCCAGATACGCAGTATTTT; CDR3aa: CASSLKSGPDTQYF
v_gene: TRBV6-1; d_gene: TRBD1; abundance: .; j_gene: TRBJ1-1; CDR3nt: TGTGCCAGCAGTGCCTACAGGGGGAGCACTGAAGCTTTCTTT; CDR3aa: CASSAYRGSTEAFF
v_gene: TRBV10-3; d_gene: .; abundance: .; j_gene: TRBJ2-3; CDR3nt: TGTGCCATCAGTGTCGGCCTTAACACAGATACGCAGTATTTT; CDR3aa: CAISVGLNTDTQYF
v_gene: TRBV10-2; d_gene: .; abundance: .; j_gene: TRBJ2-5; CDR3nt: TGCGCCGACGGGGACCTAAAACAAGAGACCCAGTACTTC; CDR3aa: CADGDLKQETQYF
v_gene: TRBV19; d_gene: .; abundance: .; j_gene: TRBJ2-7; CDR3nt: TGTGCCAGTAGTATCGTTGGAGGGAACCACGAGCAGTACTTC; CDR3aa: CASSIVGGNHEQYF
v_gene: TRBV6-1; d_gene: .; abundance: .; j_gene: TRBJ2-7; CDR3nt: TGTGCCAGCAGTGAAGCGAGGGGTGTCCACGAGCAGTACTTC; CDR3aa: CASSEARGVHEQYF
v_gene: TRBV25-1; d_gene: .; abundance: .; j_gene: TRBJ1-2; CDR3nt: TGTGCCAGCAGTGAAGCAGGGGCCAATTTTGGCTACACCTTC; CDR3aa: CASSEAGANFGYTF
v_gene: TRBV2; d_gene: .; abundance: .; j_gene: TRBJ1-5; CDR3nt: TGTGCCAGCAGAGAGACTGACATTCAGCCCCAGCATTTT; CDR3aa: CASRETDIQPQHF
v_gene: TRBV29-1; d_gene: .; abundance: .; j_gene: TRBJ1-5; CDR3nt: TGCAGCACCAGGGATGGCAATCAGCCCCAGCATTTT; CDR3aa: CSTRDGNQPQHF
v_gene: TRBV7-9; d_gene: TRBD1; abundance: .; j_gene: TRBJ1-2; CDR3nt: TGTGCCAGCAGCCCGACAGGGAACTATGGCTACACCTTC; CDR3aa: CASSPTGNYGYTF
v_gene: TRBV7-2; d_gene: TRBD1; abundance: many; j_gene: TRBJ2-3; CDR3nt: TGTGCCAGCAGCTACAGGCCAGGGGGCGCAGATACGCAGTATTTT; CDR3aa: CASSYRPGGADTQYF
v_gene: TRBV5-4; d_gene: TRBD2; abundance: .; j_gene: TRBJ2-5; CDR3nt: TGTGCCAGCAAGGCGGGAGGGCCAGAGACCCAGTACTTC; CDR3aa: CASKAGGPETQYF
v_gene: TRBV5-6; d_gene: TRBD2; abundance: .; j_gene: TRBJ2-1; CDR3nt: TGTGCCAGCAGCCTGGGACTAGCGGGAGAATCCTACAATGAGCAATTCTTC; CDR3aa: CASSLGLAGESYNEQFF
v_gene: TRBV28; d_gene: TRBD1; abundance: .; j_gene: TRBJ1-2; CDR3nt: TGTGCCAGCAGTTCCTCCGACAGGGTGAGGCCTGGCTACACCTTC; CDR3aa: CASSSSDRVRPGYTF
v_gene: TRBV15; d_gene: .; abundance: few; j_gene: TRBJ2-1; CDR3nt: TGTGCCACCAGCATACAAGCGACAGAGCAGTTCTTC; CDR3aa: CATSIQATEQFF
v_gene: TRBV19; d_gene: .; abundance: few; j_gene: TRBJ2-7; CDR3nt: TGTGCCAGTAGTATAGAGACAGCCTACGAGCAGTACTTC; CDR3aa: CASSIETAYEQYF
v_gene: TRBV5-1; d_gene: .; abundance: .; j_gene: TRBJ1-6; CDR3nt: TGCGCCAGCAGCACAGACAGTAATTCACCCCTCCACTTT; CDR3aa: CASSTDSNSPLHF
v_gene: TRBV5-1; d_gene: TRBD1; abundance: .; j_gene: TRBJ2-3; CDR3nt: TGCGCCAGCCGACAGGGGGCGGGAGTTGGGACAGATACGCAGTATTTT; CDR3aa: CASRQGAGVGTDTQYF
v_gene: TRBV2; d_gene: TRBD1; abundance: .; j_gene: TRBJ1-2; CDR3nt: TGTGCCAGCAGACGACAGGGCCGCTATGGCTACACCTTC; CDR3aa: CASRRQGRYGYTF
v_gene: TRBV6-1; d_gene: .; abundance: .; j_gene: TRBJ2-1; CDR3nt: TGTGCCAGCAGGGGGACTGCGAGCTCCTACAATGAGCAGTTCTTC; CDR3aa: CASRGTASSYNEQFF
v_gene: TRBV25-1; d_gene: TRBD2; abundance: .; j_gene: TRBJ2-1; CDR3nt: TGTGCCAGCAGTGAGGCGGGAGTGTATTACAATGAGCAGTTCTTC; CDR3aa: CASSEAGVYYNEQFF
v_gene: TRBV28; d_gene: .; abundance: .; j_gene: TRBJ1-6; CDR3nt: TGTGCCAGCACTCGATACGGAGGGTCACCCCTCCACTTT; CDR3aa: CASTRYGGSPLHF
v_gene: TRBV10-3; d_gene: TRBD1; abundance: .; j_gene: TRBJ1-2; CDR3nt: TGTGCCATCCGGGGACAGGGGGAGAGTGGCTACACCTTC; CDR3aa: CAIRGQGESGYTF
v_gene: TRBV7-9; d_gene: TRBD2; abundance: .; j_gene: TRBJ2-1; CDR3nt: TGTGCCAGCAGCTTCCCTAGCGGGAGCTCCTACAATGAGCAGTTCTTC; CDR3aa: CASSFPSGSSYNEQFF
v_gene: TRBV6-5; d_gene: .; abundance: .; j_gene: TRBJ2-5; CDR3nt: TGTGCCAGCAGTTACGGCCCCCAGTACCAAGAGACCCAGTACTTC; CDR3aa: CASSYGPQYQETQYF
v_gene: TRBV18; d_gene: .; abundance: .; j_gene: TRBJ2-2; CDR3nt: TGTGCCAGCTCACAGGGATCGAATTCGGACACCGGGGAGCTGTTTTTT; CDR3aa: CASSQGSNSDTGELFF
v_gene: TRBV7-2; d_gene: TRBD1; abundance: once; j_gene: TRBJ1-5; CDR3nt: TGTGCCAGCAGTCAACAGGGGATAGGGAATCAGCCCCAGCATTTT; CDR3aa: CASSQQGIGNQPQHF
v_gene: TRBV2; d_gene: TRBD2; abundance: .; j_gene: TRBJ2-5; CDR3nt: TGTGCCAGCAGTGCTAGCGGGAGTAGGGAGACCCAGTACTTC; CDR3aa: CASSASGSRETQYF
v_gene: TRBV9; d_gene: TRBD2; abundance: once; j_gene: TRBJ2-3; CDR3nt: TGTGCCAGCAGCGTGGGGACTAGCGGGAGTTATACGCAGTATTTT; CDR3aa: CASSVGTSGSYTQYF
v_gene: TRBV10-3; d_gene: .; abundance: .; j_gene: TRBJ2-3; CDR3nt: TGTGCCATCAGCCCGTGGAGCGGTGATACGCAGTATTTT; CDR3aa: CAISPWSGDTQYF
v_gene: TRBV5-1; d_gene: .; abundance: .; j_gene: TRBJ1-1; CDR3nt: TGCGCCAGCAGCTCCCGGACAGAGAACACTGAAGCTTTCTTT; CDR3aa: CASSSRTENTEAFF
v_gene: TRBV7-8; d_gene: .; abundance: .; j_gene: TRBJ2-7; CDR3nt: TGTGCCAGCAGTGTGAGGAGCCTCTACGAGCAGTACTTC; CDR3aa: CASSVRSLYEQYF
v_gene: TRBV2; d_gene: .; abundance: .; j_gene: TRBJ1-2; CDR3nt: TGTGCCAGCAGATTAGAGGTTAACTATGGCTACACTTTC; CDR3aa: CASRLEVNYGYTF
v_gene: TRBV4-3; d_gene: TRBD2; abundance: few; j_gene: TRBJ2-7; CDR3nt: TGCGCCAGCAGCCCGGGACTAGGATCCTACGAGCAGTACTTC; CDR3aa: CASSPGLGSYEQYF
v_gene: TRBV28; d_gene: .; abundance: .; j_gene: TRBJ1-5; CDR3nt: TGTGCCAGCAGGCAGGGAGGGAGGAGCAATCAGCCCCAGCATTTT; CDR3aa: CASRQGGRSNQPQHF